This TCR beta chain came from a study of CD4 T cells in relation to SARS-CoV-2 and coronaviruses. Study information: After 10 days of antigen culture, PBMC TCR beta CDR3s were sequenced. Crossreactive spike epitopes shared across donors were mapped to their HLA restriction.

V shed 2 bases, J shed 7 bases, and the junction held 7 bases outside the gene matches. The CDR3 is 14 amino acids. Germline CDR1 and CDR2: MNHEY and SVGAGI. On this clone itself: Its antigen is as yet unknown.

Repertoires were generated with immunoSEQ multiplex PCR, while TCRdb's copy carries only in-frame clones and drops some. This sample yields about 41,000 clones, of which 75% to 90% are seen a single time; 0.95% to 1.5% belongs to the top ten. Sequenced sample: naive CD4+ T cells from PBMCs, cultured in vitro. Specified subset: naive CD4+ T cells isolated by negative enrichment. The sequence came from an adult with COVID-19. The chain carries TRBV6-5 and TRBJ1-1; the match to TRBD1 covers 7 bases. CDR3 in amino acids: CASSYRGGGGEAFF. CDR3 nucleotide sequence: TGTGCCAGCAGTTACAGGGGAGGGGGCGGTGAAGCTTTCTTT.